This is a list of T cell receptor beta chains from one sample in a study of T cells after yellow fever vaccination. TCRdb reprocessed the 5' RACE reads with MiXCR, giving one entry per CDR3 protein. The sample holds some 500,000 distinct CDR3 sequences, roughly 14% seen once. Here the sequenced sample was PBMCs, taken on the day of the yellow fever booster vaccination. The source is a man aged 25-40 years who received the YFV17D yellow fever vaccine. The CDR3 runs from the conserved cysteine through the conserved F or W. A D gene is named only where the DNA matches it firmly. Only some rows state a clone size, as once, few, many or a class for expanded clones.

TRBJ2-5	TRBV5-4	.	.	CASSLSAAAETQYF	TGTGCCAGCAGCTTGTCTGCGGCGGCAGAGACCCAGTACTTC
TRBJ2-1	TRBV6-5	few	TRBD2	CASSESSWGGREQFF	TGTGCCAGCAGTGAATCGAGTTGGGGGGGACGTGAGCAGTTCTTC
TRBJ2-1	TRBV5-4	once	.	CASSLVGETRSYNEQFF	TGTGCCAGCAGCTTGGTCGGGGAGACTAGATCCTACAATGAGCAGTTCTTC
TRBJ2-4	TRBV15	few	.	CATSREDTGNIQYF	TGTGCCACCAGCAGAGAAGACACGGGGAACATTCAGTACTTC
TRBJ2-5	TRBV20-1	few	.	CSARVPRLSDETQYF	TGCAGTGCTAGAGTGCCAAGATTGAGCGACGAGACCCAGTACTTC
TRBJ2-7	TRBV30	few	.	CAWGTGGRYFRYF	TGTGCCTGGGGGACCGGCGGGCGTTACTTCAGGTACTTC
TRBJ1-2	TRBV6-1	few	.	CASSSTGYGHGYTF	TGTGCCAGCAGCAGTACAGGGTACGGTCATGGCTACACCTTC
TRBJ2-1	TRBV4-1	.	TRBD2	CASSHQREERPFSSYNEQFF	TGCGCCAGCAGCCACCAGCGGGAGGAACGTCCTTTTAGCTCCTACAATGAGCAGTTCTTC
TRBJ2-2	TRBV28	few	.	CASSLSPGELFF	TGTGCCAGCAGTTTGTCCCCCGGGGAGCTGTTTTTT
TRBJ2-1	TRBV12-3/TRBV12-4	.	.	CASKRTLESYNEQFF	TGTGCCAGCAAAAGGACTCTAGAGTCCTACAATGAGCAGTTCTTC
TRBJ2-7	TRBV4-2	.	TRBD2	CASSQAPLLTSGSSYEQYF	TGTGCCAGCAGCCAAGCCCCCCTACTCACTAGCGGGAGTTCCTACGAGCAGTACTTC
TRBJ2-7	TRBV7-2	.	.	CASSLEDSRSYEQYF	TGTGCCAGCAGCCTAGAGGACTCCAGATCCTACGAGCAGTACTTC
TRBJ2-1	TRBV4-2	few	.	CASSQDRSRDEQFF	TGTGCCAGCAGCCAAGATCGGTCGCGGGATGAGCAGTTCTTC
TRBJ2-7	TRBV4-3	.	TRBD1	CASSQVVGTDAYEQYF	TGCGCCAGCAGCCAAGTCGTCGGGACAGATGCCTACGAGCAGTACTTC
TRBJ2-1	TRBV12-3/TRBV12-4	.	.	CASSASAREQFF	TGTGCCAGCAGTGCGTCGGCGAGGGAGCAGTTCTTC
TRBJ2-7	TRBV18	.	TRBD2	CASSPLASGETGTYEQYF	TGTGCCAGCTCACCATTGGCTAGCGGGGAGACGGGGACCTACGAGCAGTACTTC
TRBJ2-7	TRBV20-1	few	.	CSARLIEGGYEYF	TGCAGTGCTAGATTAATAGAGGGGGGCTACGAGTACTTC
TRBJ2-1	TRBV27	few	TRBD2	CASSPWTSGRASLNEQFF	TGTGCCAGCAGCCCCTGGACTAGCGGGAGGGCCTCGCTCAATGAGCAGTTCTTC
TRBJ1-3	TRBV19	few	.	CASSKTGTDGNTIYF	TGTGCCAGTAGCAAGACCGGGACCGATGGAAACACCATATATTTT
TRBJ2-1	TRBV7-2	many	TRBD2	CASSFLAGGNEQFF	TGTGCCAGCAGCTTTTTAGCGGGAGGGAATGAGCAGTTCTTC
TRBJ2-1	TRBV7-8	.	.	CASSSHGGFRGEQFF	TGTGCCAGCAGCTCTCACGGCGGATTTAGAGGGGAGCAGTTCTTC
TRBJ2-5	TRBV5-1	few	.	CASSLGAMSETQYF	TGCGCCAGCAGCCTGGGGGCTATGTCGGAGACCCAGTACTTC
TRBJ2-7	TRBV15	.	.	CATSRGGSSYEQYF	TGTGCCACCAGCAGAGGAGGCAGTTCCTACGAGCAGTACTTC
TRBJ2-3	TRBV9	.	TRBD2	CASSVEGGESDTQYF	TGTGCCAGCAGCGTAGAGGGAGGGGAGTCAGATACGCAGTATTTT
TRBJ2-7	TRBV6-2/TRBV6-3	few	.	CASSYGGFDEQYF	TGTGCCAGCAGTTATGGGGGCTTCGACGAGCAGTACTTC
TRBJ2-2	TRBV5-1	few	.	CASSFVRGAGTGELFF	TGCGCCAGCAGCTTCGTTAGGGGCGCGGGCACCGGGGAGCTGTTTTTT
TRBJ2-2	TRBV12-3/TRBV12-4	few	.	CASSGGAGAFGELFF	TGTGCCAGCAGTGGGGGGGCGGGAGCGTTCGGGGAGCTGTTTTTT
TRBJ2-3	TRBV29-1	.	.	CSVAYRGAESARGNTDTQYF	TGCAGCGTTGCATACAGAGGGGCGGAGTCTGCGAGGGGAAACACAGATACGCAGTATTTT
TRBJ2-2	TRBV6-2/TRBV6-3	.	.	CASSWQAPQTGELFF	TGTGCCAGCAGCTGGCAAGCGCCGCAAACCGGGGAGCTGTTTTTT
TRBJ2-5	TRBV7-6	.	TRBD1	CASSLYTGGSWETQYF	TGTGCCAGCAGCTTATACACAGGGGGATCATGGGAGACCCAGTACTTC
TRBJ2-5	TRBV29-1	few	.	CSVEGQQETQYF	TGCAGCGTTGAAGGGCAGCAAGAGACCCAGTACTTC
TRBJ2-7	TRBV7-9	.	TRBD2	CASSLGSGGPYEQYF	TGTGCCAGCAGCTTAGGTAGCGGGGGACCCTACGAGCAGTACTTC
TRBJ2-1	TRBV5-1	many	.	CASSYLAGSYNEQFF	TGCGCCAGCAGCTATCTGGCGGGCTCCTACAATGAGCAGTTCTTC
TRBJ2-7	TRBV9	few	.	CASSALSGAAYEQYF	TGTGCCAGCAGCGCCTTAAGCGGAGCAGCCTACGAGCAGTACTTC
TRBJ2-7	TRBV6-6	.	.	CASGQDYEQYF	TGTGCCTCCGGGCAGGACTACGAGCAGTACTTC
TRBJ2-7	TRBV20-1	.	.	CSAGDHLGLEQYF	TGCAGTGCTGGGGACCACCTGGGTCTCGAGCAGTACTTC
TRBJ1-2	TRBV20-1	few	.	CSAREGGGHDYGYTF	TGCAGTGCCAGGGAGGGAGGAGGGCATGACTATGGCTACACCTTC
TRBJ2-1	TRBV9	few	.	CASSARGGVIYNEQFF	TGTGCCAGCAGCGCGAGGGGGGGGGTAATCTACAATGAGCAGTTCTTC
TRBJ2-1	TRBV5-1	.	.	CASSLEDIPYNEQFF	TGCGCCAGCAGCTTGGAGGACATTCCCTACAATGAGCAGTTCTTC
TRBJ2-1	TRBV6-2/TRBV6-3	few	.	CASNLGYNEQFF	TGTGCCAGCAACCTAGGGTACAATGAGCAGTTCTTC
TRBJ2-7	TRBV5-1	many	.	CASSTGTLYEQYF	TGCGCCAGCAGCACCGGGACACTCTACGAGCAGTACTTC
TRBJ1-2	TRBV7-9	.	.	CASSHDRGGFYGYTF	TGTGCCAGCAGCCACGATCGAGGGGGGTTCTATGGCTACACCTTC
TRBJ2-2	TRBV25-1	few	TRBD1	CASREDRAGGELFF	TGTGCCAGCAGGGAAGACAGGGCGGGCGGGGAGCTGTTTTTT
TRBJ2-2	TRBV6-2/TRBV6-3	.	.	CASSYGGFGELFF	TGTGCCAGCAGTTACGGGGGGTTCGGGGAGCTGTTTTTT
TRBJ2-5	TRBV6-2/TRBV6-3	.	TRBD1	CASRRQGSETQYF	TGTGCCAGCAGGAGACAGGGATCGGAGACCCAGTACTTC